The subject of this entry is one TCR beta chain. The target antigen is unknown. This entry comes from a study of shared clonotypes between healthy human individuals. At the level of the study: A couple of women and a few men aged 18 to 49 made up the donors. CD4 naive and CD4 memory each took three plates per donor, while CD8 naive took two and CD8 memory one.

Study-level results: Few donors restricted represented genetic and exposure-history diversity.

Assay execution proceeded at the deep level. The table came from immunoSEQ multiplex PCR; TCRdb's copy has only in-frame clones and leaves some out. The data contain 2 million to 2.5 million clones, roughly 91% of them singletons. Naivety among CD8 cells was defined by CD45RO negativity and positive CCR7 selection, thereby excluding terminally differentiated effector memory CD45RA+ cells. CDR3 length equals 15 residues. Germline CDR1 reads MNHEY; CDR2 reads SMNVEV (reference sequence). The V end was cut by 2 bases, the J end by 4 bases, with 12 bases between. The chain carries TRBV27 and TRBJ1-5, with D perhaps TRBD1 (5 bases). This sequence originates from a man younger than 30 in good health. Some clones in this sample may be carry-over from other donors' samples. The sequencing sample was made of naive CD8+ T cells from PBMCs. The CDR3 sequence: CASSLTVGPNQPQHF. The CDR3, as DNA: TGTGCCAGCAGTTTAACGGTGGGACCTAATCAGCCCCAGCATTTT.